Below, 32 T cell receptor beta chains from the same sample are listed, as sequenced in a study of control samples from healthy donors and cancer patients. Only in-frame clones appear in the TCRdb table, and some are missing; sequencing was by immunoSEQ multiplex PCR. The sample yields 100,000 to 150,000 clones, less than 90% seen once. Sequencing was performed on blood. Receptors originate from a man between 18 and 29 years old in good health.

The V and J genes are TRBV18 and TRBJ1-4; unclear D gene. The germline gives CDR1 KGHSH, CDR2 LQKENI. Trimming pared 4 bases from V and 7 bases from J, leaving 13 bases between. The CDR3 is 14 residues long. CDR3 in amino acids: CASSLRTEGEKLFF. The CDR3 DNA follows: TGTGCCAGCTCACTTAGAACGGAGGGTGAAAAACTGTTTTTT.

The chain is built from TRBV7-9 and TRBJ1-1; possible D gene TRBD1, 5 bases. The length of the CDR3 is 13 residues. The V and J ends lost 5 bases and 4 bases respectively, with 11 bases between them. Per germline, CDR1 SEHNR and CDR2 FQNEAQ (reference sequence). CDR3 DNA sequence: TGTGCCAGCAGCGCCGGGACGGGCACTGAAGCTTTCTTT. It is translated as CASSAGTGTEAFF.

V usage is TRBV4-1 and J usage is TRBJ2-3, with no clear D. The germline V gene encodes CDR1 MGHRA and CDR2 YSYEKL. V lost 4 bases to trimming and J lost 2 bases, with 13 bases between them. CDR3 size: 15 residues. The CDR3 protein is CASSLRTTPTDTQYF. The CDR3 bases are TGCGCCAGCAGCCTGAGGACGACGCCCACAGATACGCAGTATTTT.

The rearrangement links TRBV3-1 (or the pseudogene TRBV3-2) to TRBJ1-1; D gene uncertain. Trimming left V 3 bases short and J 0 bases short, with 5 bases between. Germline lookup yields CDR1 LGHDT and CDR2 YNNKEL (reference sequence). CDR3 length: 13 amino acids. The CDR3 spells CASSQGVNTEAFF. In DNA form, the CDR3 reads TGTGCCAGCAGCCAGGGCGTGAACACTGAAGCTTTCTTT.

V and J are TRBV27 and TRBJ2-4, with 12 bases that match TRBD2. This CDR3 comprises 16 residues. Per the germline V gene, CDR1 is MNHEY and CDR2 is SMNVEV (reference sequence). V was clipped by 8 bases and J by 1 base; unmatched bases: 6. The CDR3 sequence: CASSSGRAAAKNIQYF. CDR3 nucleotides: TGTGCCAGCTCTAGCGGGAGGGCGGCTGCCAAAAACATTCAGTACTTC.

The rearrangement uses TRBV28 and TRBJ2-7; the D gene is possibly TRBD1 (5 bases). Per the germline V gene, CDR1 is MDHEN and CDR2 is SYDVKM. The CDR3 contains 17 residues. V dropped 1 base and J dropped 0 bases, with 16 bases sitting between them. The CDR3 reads CASSLFGDRGYSYEQYF. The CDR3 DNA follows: TGTGCCAGCAGTTTATTTGGGGATAGGGGATACTCCTACGAGCAGTACTTC.

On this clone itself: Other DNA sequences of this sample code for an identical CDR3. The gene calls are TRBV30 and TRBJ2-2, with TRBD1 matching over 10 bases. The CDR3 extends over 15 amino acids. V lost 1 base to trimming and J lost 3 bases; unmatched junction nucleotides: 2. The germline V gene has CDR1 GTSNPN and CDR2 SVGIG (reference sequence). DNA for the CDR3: TGTGCCTGGAGTGGAGGACAGGGGGACACCGGGGAGCTGTTTTTT. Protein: CAWSGGQGDTGELFF.

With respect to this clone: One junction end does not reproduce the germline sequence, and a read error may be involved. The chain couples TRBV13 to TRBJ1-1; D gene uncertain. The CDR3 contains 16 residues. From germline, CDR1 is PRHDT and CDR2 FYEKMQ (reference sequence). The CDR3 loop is CASSSDVSTGNAEAFF. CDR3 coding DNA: TGTGCCAGCAGCTCGGACGTCTCGACGGGGAACGCTGAAGCTTTCTTT.

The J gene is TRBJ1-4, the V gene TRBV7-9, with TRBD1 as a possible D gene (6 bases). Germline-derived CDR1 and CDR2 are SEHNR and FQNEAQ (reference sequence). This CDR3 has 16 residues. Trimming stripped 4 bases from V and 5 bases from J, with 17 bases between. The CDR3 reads CASSSRRGTRNEKLFF. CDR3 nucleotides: TGTGCCAGCAGCTCTCGTCGTGGGACAAGGAATGAAAAACTGTTTTTT.

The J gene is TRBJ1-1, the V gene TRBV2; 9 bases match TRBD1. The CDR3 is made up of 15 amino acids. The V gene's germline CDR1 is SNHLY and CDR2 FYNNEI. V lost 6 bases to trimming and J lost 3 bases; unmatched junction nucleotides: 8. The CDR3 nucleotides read TGTGCCAGCAGCCGGGACAGGGCCCCCCACACTGAAGCTTTCTTT. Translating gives CASSRDRAPHTEAFF.

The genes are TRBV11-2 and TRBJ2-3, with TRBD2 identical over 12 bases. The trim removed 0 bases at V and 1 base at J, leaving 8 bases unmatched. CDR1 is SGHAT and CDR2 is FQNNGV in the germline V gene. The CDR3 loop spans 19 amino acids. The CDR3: CASSLEGLAGSRGTDTQYF. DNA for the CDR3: TGTGCCAGCAGCTTAGAAGGACTAGCGGGGTCTCGAGGCACAGATACGCAGTATTTT.

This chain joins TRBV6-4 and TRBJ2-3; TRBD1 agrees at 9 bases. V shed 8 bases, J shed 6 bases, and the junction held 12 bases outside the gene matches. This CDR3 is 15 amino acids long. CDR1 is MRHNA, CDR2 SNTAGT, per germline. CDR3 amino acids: CASRSTGGNGDTQYF. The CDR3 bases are TGTGCCAGCCGTTCTACAGGGGGCAATGGGGATACGCAGTATTTT.

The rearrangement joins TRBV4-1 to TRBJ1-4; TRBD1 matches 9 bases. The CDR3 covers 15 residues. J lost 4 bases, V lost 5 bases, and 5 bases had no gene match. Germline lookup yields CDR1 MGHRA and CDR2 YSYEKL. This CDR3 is CASSYRQGGNEKLFF. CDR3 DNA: TGCGCCAGCAGCTATAGACAGGGGGGTAATGAAAAACTGTTTTTT.

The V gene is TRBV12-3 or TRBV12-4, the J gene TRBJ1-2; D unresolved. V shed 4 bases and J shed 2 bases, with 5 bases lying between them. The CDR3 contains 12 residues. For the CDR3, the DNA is TGTGCCAGCAGTTCCGGCAACTATGGCTACACCTTC. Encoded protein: CASSSGNYGYTF.

DNA of the CDR3: TGCGCCAGCAGCCAAGGAGAAACCAATCAGCCCCAGCATTTT. Translation gives CASSQGETNQPQHF. The chain links TRBV4-3 to TRBJ1-5, with unresolved D. In germline, CDR1 is LGHNA, CDR2 YSLEER. With 1 base removed from V and 3 bases from J, the gap between germline ends came to 7 bases. There are 14 residues in the CDR3.

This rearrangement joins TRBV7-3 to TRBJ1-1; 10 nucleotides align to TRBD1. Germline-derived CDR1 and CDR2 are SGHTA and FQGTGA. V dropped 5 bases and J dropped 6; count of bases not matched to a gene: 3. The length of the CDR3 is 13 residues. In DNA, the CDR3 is TGTGCCAGCAGCCGCGGACAGGGGGCTGAAGCTTTCTTT. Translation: CASSRGQGAEAFF.

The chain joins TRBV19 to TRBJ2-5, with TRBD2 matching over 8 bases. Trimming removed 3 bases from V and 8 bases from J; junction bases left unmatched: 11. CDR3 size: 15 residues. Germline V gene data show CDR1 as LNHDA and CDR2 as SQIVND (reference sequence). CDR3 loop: CASSMVAGSRGTQYF. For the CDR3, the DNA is TGTGCCAGTAGTATGGTAGCGGGGTCTCGCGGAACCCAGTACTTC.

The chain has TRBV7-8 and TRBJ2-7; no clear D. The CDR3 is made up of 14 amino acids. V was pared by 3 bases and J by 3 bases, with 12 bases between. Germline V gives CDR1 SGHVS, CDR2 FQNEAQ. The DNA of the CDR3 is TGTGCCAGCAGCTTGAAAGGCTCCAGCTACGAGCAGTACTTC. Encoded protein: CASSLKGSSYEQYF.

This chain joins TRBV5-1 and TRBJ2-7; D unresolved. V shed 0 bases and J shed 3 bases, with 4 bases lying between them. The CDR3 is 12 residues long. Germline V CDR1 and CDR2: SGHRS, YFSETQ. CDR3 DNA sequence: TGCGCCAGCAGCTTGGCGGACTACGAGCAGTACTTC. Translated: CASSLADYEQYF.

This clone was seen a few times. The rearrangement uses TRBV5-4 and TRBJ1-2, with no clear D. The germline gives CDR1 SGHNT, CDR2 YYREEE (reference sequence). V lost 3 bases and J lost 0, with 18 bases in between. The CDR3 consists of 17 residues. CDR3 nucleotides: TGTGCCAGCAGCTCGAAAAGGAACAGCGAATCTAACTATGGCTACACCTTC. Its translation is CASSSKRNSESNYGYTF. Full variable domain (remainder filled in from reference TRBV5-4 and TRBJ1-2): ETGVTQSPTHLIKTRGQQVTLRCSSQSGHNTVSWYQQALGQGPQFIFQYYREEENGRGNFPPRFSGLQFPNYSSELNVNALELDDSALYLCASSSKRNSESNYGYTFGSGTRLTVV.

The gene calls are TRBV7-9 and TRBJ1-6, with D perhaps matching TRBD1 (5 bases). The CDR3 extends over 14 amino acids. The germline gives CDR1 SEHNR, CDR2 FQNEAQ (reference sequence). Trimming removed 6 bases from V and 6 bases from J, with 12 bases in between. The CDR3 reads CASSSDGGNSPLHF. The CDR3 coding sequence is TGTGCCAGCAGTTCGGACGGGGGTAATTCACCCCTCCACTTT.

The CDR3 DNA is TGTGCCAGCAGCCAAGATAGCGAGGGACTAGCGGGAGTCGTCCAGTACTTC. Its protein is CASSQDSEGLAGVVQYF. The chain links TRBV3-1 (or the pseudogene TRBV3-2) to TRBJ2-5, with 14 bases that match TRBD2. The CDR3 spans 17 residues. Germline-derived CDR1 and CDR2 are LGHDT and YNNKEL (reference sequence). V shed 0 bases and J 10 bases; nucleotides not matched to a gene: 10.

The DNA of the CDR3 is TGTGCCAGCAGTTTGGGCAGGGAGAATGAGCAGTTCTTC. Encoded protein: CASSLGRENEQFF. V and J are TRBV12-3 or TRBV12-4 and TRBJ2-1; D may correspond to TRBD1 or TRBD2 (5 bases each). The CDR3 length is 13 residues. V was cut by 3 bases and J by 7 bases, with 10 bases left in between.

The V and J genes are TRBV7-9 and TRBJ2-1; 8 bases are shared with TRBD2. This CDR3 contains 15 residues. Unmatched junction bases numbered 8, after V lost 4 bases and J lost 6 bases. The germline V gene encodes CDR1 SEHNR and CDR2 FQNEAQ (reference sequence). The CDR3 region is CASSWLAGWSNEQFF. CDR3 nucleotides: TGTGCCAGCAGCTGGCTAGCGGGCTGGAGCAATGAGCAGTTCTTC.

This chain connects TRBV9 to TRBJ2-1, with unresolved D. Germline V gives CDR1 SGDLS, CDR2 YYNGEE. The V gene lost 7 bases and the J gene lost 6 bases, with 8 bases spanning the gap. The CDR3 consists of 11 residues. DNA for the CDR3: TGTGCCAGCGGACGGTCCAATGAGCAGTTCTTC. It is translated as CASGRSNEQFF. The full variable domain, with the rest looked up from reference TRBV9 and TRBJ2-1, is DSGVTQTPKHLITATGQRVTLRCSPRSGDLSVYWYQQSLDQGLQFLIQYYNGEERAKGNILERFSAQQFPDLHSELNLSSLELGDSALYFCASGRSNEQFFGPGTRLTVL.

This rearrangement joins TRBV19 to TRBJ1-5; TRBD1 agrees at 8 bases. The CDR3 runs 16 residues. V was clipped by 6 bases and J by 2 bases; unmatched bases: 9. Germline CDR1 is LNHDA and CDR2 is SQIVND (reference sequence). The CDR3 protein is CASRSGKTGGNQPQHF. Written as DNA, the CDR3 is TGTGCCAGTAGGAGTGGTAAGACAGGGGGCAATCAGCCCCAGCATTTT.

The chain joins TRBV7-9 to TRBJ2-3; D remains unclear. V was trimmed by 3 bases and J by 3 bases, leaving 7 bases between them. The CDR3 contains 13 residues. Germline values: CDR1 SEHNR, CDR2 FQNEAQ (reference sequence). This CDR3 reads CASSFGRTDTQYF. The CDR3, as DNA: TGTGCCAGCAGCTTCGGCCGAACAGATACGCAGTATTTT.

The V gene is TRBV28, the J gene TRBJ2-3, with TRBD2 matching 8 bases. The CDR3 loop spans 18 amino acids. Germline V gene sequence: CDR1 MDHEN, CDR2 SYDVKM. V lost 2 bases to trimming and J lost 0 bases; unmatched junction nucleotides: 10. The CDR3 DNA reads TGTGCCAGCAGTTTACAAGGGCTAGCGGGTGTTAGCACAGATACGCAGTATTTT. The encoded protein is CASSLQGLAGVSTDTQYF. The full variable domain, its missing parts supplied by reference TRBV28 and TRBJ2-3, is DVKVTQSSRYLVKRTGEKVFLECVQDMDHENMFWYRQDPGLGLRLIYFSYDVKMKEKGDIPEGYSVSREKKERFSLILESASTNQTSMYLCASSLQGLAGVSTDTQYFGPGTRLTVL.

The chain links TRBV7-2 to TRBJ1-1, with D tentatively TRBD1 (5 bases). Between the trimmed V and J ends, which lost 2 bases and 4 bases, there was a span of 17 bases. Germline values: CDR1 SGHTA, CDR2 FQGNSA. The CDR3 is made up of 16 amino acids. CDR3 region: CASSLRVGVGSTEAFF. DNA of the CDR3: TGTGCCAGCAGCTTAAGGGTAGGGGTTGGTAGCACTGAAGCTTTCTTT.

CDR3 nucleotide sequence: TGTGCCAGCAGCGGCGGAGATACGCAGTATTTT. Residues: CASSGGDTQYF. The rearrangement joins TRBV7-3 to TRBJ2-3; D unresolved. The V end was cut by 5 bases, the J end by 5 bases, with 5 bases between. The germline V gene has CDR1 SGHTA and CDR2 FQGTGA. This CDR3 spans 11 amino acids.

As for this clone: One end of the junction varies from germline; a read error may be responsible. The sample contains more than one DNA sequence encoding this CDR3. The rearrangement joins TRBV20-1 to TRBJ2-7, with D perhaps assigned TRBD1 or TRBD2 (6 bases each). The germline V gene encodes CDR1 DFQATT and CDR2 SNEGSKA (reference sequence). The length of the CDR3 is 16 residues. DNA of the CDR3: TGCAGCGCTAGTGACTCGGGGGCAGCGAGCTCCTACGAGCAGTACTTC. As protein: CSASDSGAASSYEQYF.

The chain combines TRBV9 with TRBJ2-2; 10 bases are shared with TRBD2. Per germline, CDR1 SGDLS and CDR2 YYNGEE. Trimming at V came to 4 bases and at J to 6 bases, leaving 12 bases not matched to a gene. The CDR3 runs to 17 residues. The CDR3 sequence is CASSLLLGAGGPGELFF. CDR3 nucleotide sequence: TGTGCCAGCAGCCTACTCCTAGGAGCGGGAGGGCCCGGGGAGCTGTTTTTT.